This T cell receptor (beta chain) emerged from a study of blood T cell repertoires in COVID-19. Study-wide background: Samples of COVID-19 (acute and convalescent) were obtained from the United States, Italy and Spain. T cells, B-cell-depleted T cells, or PBMCs supplied cDNA or gDNA.

Original data processing: Amplification with reference gene primers provided the estimates of nucleated cell counts. Sequencing used immunoSEQ multiplex PCR; TCRdb keeps in-frame clones, though not all of them. V, J and clone size reflect that table, while D and trimming were determined from the DNA. The top ten clones hold about 14% of a sample with 69,000 or so clones, 70% to 85% of them seen once. The germline V gene encodes CDR1 MNHEY and CDR2 SMNVEV (reference sequence). The V gene lost 6 bases and the J gene lost 4 bases, with 16 bases spanning the gap. The CDR3 is 15 amino acids. Patients from Seattle were sampled longitudinally, starting during active infection.

The specimen was peripheral blood. The rearrangement links TRBV27 to TRBJ1-3, with no clear D. The clonotype comes from a man aged 50 to 60 with COVID-19, enrolled during active disease. The CDR3 nucleotides are TGTGCCAGCAGGGGAGGATCGGCTCTGGGAAACACCATATATTTT. Protein sequence: CASRGGSALGNTIYF.